This entry lists 8 T cell receptor beta chains sequenced from one sample in a study of follicular helper T cells after annual influenza vaccination. Produced via immunoSEQ multiplex PCR; TCRdb's table is partial and in-frame only. The table records roughly 15,000 clones, about four fifths of them present only once. Regarding time point: 2015-2016 season, pre-vaccination. The sequences come from CXCR5- memory CD4+ T cells sorted from blood, collected on the day of influenza vaccination. Receptors originate from an adult who received the influenza vaccine.

V usage is TRBV5-4 and J usage is TRBJ1-6; 7 bases line up with TRBD1. The V and J ends lost 9 bases and 1 base, in that order; junction bases with no gene match: 7. The CDR3 loop spans 15 amino acids. Germline CDR1 SGHNT, CDR2 YYREEE (reference sequence). The CDR3 DNA sequence: TGTGCCACCTCGCCAGGGGGTTCCTATAATTCACCCCTCCACTTT. Translation gives CATSPGGSYNSPLHF.

The V gene is TRBV5-5, the J gene TRBJ2-7, with 7 bases lining up with TRBD1. Germline-derived CDR1 and CDR2 are SGHKS and YYEKEE (reference sequence). Losses at the gene ends were 0 bases for V and 3 bases for J; bases not matched to a gene: 6. The CDR3 sequence is 15 residues long. CDR3 protein: CASSLAGTAIYEQYF. CDR3 in DNA: TGTGCCAGCAGCTTGGCTGGGACAGCGATCTACGAGCAGTACTTC.

The rearrangement uses TRBV14 and TRBJ2-1; TRBD1 aligns across 10 bases. J gave up 0 bases and V 4 bases, and 6 bases lay outside the gene matches. The CDR3 totals 17 residues. Per germline, CDR1 SGHDN and CDR2 FVKESK. The CDR3 region has the DNA TGTGCCAGCAGCCGCTCGGGACAGGGGAGCTCCTACAATGAGCAGTTCTTC. This gives the protein CASSRSGQGSSYNEQFF.

This clone appeared a few times. J is TRBJ1-2 and V is TRBV10-1, with D uncertain. With 0 bases removed from V and 3 bases from J, the gap between germline ends came to 11 bases. Germline lookup yields CDR1 WNHNN and CDR2 SYGVQD (reference sequence). The length of the CDR3 is 15 residues. In nucleotides, the CDR3 is TGCGCCAGCAGTGAGTCTGGACTTATAGACTATGGCTACACCTTC. Translating gives CASSESGLIDYGYTF.

The chain recombines TRBV15 with TRBJ1-2, with D unresolved. The CDR3 has 14 residues. The germline gives CDR1 LNHNV, CDR2 YYDKDF (reference sequence). Trimming took 0 bases from V and 7 from J, leaving 12 bases between them. The CDR3 sequence: CATSRDRLAGGYTF. DNA for the CDR3: TGTGCCACCAGCAGAGATCGGCTGGCGGGTGGCTACACCTTC.

The chain combines TRBV6-1 with TRBJ1-1, with TRBD1 matching over 9 bases. V trimming: 1 base; J trimming: 5 bases; junction bases outside the gene matches: 5. The CDR3 contains 15 residues. Germline V CDR1 and CDR2: MNHNS, SASEGT. CDR3 loop: CASSEGTGGLTEAFF. CDR3 coding DNA: TGTGCCAGCAGTGAAGGAACAGGGGGCTTGACTGAAGCTTTCTTT.

This chain joins TRBV18 and TRBJ1-3, with 7 bases that match TRBD1. The germline CDR1 and CDR2 sequences are KGHSH and LQKENI. This CDR3 spans 17 amino acids. V dropped 4 bases and J dropped 4; count of bases not matched to a gene: 13. The CDR3 region has the DNA TGTGCCAGCTCACTATCCAGGAAGGGGGCCGCGGGAAACACCATATATTTT. Residues: CASSLSRKGAAGNTIYF.

The gene calls are TRBV7-2 and TRBJ2-2; D not certain. V was cut by 7 bases and J by 1 base, with 10 bases left in between. Germline values: CDR1 SGHTA, CDR2 FQGNSA. The length of the CDR3 is 14 residues. The chain's CDR3 is CASTTRVNTGELFF. The CDR3 DNA sequence: TGTGCCAGCACCACCCGGGTGAACACCGGGGAGCTGTTTTTT.